This TCR beta chain was recovered during a study of vaccination effects on CD4 cells after COVID-19. Isolating CD4+ T cells followed around nine days of culture. Either the mRNA-1273 or the BNT162b2 vaccine was given to participants as two doses. Assay: immunoSEQ multiplex PCR; the TCRdb copy retains only in-frame clones and omits some. The sample includes tens of thousands of clones, 70% to 85% of them seen just once. Turning to this clone: Its target is not known.

This CDR3 comprises 15 residues. Germline lookup yields CDR1 SEHNR and CDR2 FQNEAQ (reference sequence). J was trimmed by 2 bases and V by 3 bases; bases with no gene match: 3. The sequence was collected from a human donor who received a COVID-19 vaccine. The rearrangement links TRBV7-9 to TRBJ1-2; TRBD1 matches 10 bases. Sequencing was performed on CD4+ T cells from PBMCs cultured without peptide, taken after COVID-19 vaccination. CDR3 nucleotides: TGTGCCAGCAGCTTGCCGACAGGGGGCAACTATGGCTACACCTTC. It is translated as CASSLPTGGNYGYTF.